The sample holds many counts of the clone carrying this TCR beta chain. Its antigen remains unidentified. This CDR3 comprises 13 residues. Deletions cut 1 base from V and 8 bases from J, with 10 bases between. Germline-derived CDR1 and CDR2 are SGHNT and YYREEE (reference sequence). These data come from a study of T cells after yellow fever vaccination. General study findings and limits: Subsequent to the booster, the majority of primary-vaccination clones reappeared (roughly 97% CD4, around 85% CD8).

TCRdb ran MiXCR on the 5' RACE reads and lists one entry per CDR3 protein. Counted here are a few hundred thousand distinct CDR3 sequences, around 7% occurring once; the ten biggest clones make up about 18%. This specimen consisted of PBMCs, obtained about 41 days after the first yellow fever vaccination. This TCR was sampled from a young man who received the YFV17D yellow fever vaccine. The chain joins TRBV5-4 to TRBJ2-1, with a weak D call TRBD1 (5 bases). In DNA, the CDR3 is TGTGCCAGCAGCTTGCATGGGGCATATGAGCAGTTCTTC. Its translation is CASSLHGAYEQFF.